This T cell receptor (beta chain) originates from a study of vaccination effects on CD4 cells after COVID-19. Viral peptide pool expansion of antigen-specific CD4+ T cells preceded sequencing in the ViraFEST assay. When around nine days of culture had elapsed, CD4+ T cells were isolated. The person had a PCR-confirmed SARS-CoV-2 infection during March to December 2020. Some clones are missing from TCRdb's copy, which holds only in-frame ones; the method was immunoSEQ multiplex PCR. The sample lists 55,000 to 90,000 clones, over 60% occurring once. Comment on this clone: Its target is unknown.

Germline V CDR1 and CDR2: MNHEY, SVGAGI. J gave up 7 bases and V 7 bases, and 9 bases lay outside the gene matches. This CDR3 spans 13 amino acids. This clonotype was obtained from a human donor who had a prior SARS-CoV-2 infection. V and J are TRBV6-5 and TRBJ2-7; 8 bases line up with TRBD1. The sequencing here drew on CD4+ T cells from PBMCs cultured with HIV peptides, taken before COVID-19 vaccination. Subset specified: HIV-1 Nef peptide pool negative control/reference culture. The CDR3 DNA follows: TGTGCCAGCATAGCCAGGGGGCTGTGGGAGCAGTACTTC. Its protein product is CASIARGLWEQYF.